Below are 13 T cell receptor beta chains sequenced from a single sample in a study of cytomegalovirus exposure and HLA in healthy donors. Some clones are missing from TCRdb's copy, which holds only in-frame ones; the method was immunoSEQ multiplex PCR. The sample shows 75,000 to 85,000 clones, approximately 90% of them seen only once. Sequences were obtained from PBMCs. These receptors were collected from a man aged 25-45 years in good health and CMV-seronegative.

The CDR3 nucleotides are TGCGCCAGCAGCTTGGGTGGTTTGCAGGGCCTAAAGGACGAGCAGTACTTC. It is translated as CASSLGGLQGLKDEQYF. The chain combines TRBV5-1 with TRBJ2-7; D possibly corresponds to TRBD1 (5 bases). V gave up 0 bases and J gave up 5 bases, with 21 bases separating them. Germline CDR1 SGHRS, CDR2 YFSETQ. The CDR3 covers 17 residues.

The chain uses TRBV6-5 and TRBJ2-3, with 8 nucleotides matching TRBD2. CDR3 length: 15 residues. CDR1 and CDR2 from the germline V gene are MNHEY and SVGAGI. V was pared by 0 bases and J by 4 bases, with 3 bases of the junction left unmatched. The CDR3 DNA sequence: TGTGCCAGCAGTTACTCCCCGGGAGGGCCAGATACGCAGTATTTT. This encodes CASSYSPGGPDTQYF.

This sequence joins TRBV4-1 and TRBJ1-6; D unresolved. CDR1 is MGHRA, CDR2 YSYEKL, per germline. V lost 4 bases, J lost 7 bases, and 17 bases lay in between. This CDR3 contains 16 residues. The CDR3 DNA sequence: TGCGCCAGCAGCCCGACATTAATCGCACCGAATTCACCCCTCCACTTT. This encodes CASSPTLIAPNSPLHF.

The chain is built from TRBV6-5 and TRBJ1-2; TRBD1 matches at 9 bases. V lost 2 bases and J lost 8; bases outside the gene matches: 6. The germline V gene encodes CDR1 MNHEY and CDR2 SVGAGI. This CDR3 is built from 14 residues. The CDR3 coding sequence is TGTGCCAGCAGTTACCGAGACAGGGGGTCAGGCTACACCTTC. This gives the protein CASSYRDRGSGYTF.

The rearrangement uses TRBV5-6 and TRBJ2-1, with TRBD2 matching over 7 bases. CDR3 length: 16 residues. V lost 0 bases to trimming and J lost 5 bases; unmatched junction nucleotides: 8. CDR1 is SGHDT and CDR2 is YYEEEE in the germline V gene. CDR3 protein: CASSLDGEGPDNEQFF. CDR3 nucleotides: TGTGCCAGCAGCTTGGACGGGGAGGGACCGGACAATGAGCAGTTCTTC.

V gene TRBV6-6 combines with J gene TRBJ1-2, with D tentatively TRBD1 (6 bases). Germline V gives CDR1 MNHNY, CDR2 SVGAGI (reference sequence). V was cut by 2 bases and J by 5 bases, with 12 bases left in between. This CDR3 contains 14 residues. CDR3 in DNA: TGTGCCAGCAGTTACCTGGACAGCTCGTATGGCTACACCTTC. Translated: CASSYLDSSYGYTF.

This clone was picked up a small number of times. The J gene is TRBJ2-5, the V gene TRBV7-6; unclear D gene. CDR3 length: 12 amino acids. The germline V gene has CDR1 SGHVS and CDR2 FNYEAQ. Trimming left V 3 bases short and J 5 bases short, with 7 bases between. This CDR3 reads CASSFESETQYF. CDR3 DNA sequence: TGTGCCAGCAGCTTTGAGTCGGAGACCCAGTACTTC.

The rearrangement links TRBV5-1 to TRBJ1-1; 8 bases map to TRBD1. CDR3 length: 16 amino acids. Germline CDR1 and CDR2: SGHRS and YFSETQ. V was pared by 4 bases and J by 3 bases, with 11 bases of the junction left unmatched. The CDR3 reads CASSLGQGGGDTEAFF. CDR3 sequence (DNA): TGCGCCAGCAGCCTCGGACAGGGCGGAGGGGACACTGAAGCTTTCTTT.

The chain couples TRBV4-1 to TRBJ2-2; D ambiguous. Germline-derived CDR1 and CDR2 are MGHRA and YSYEKL. The CDR3 is 16 residues long. V lost 4 bases to trimming and J lost 0 bases, with 12 bases between them. This CDR3 is CASSLVHSPNTGELFF. The CDR3 DNA is TGCGCCAGCAGCCTCGTACACAGCCCGAACACCGGGGAGCTGTTTTTT.

V and J are TRBV6-1 and TRBJ2-5; D is unclear. The tail of the sequence fits TRBJ2-7 better, so the J call may be wrong. The CDR3 covers 11 residues. Germline V lookup: CDR1 MNHNS, CDR2 SASEGT. This chain's CDR3 is CASRGVYEQYF. In nucleotides, the CDR3 is TGTGCCAGCCGAGGAGTCTACGAGCAGTACTTC.

The chain is built from TRBV28 and TRBJ1-5, with 12 bases fitting TRBD1. V lost 6 bases to trimming and J lost 6 bases; unmatched junction nucleotides: 6. The CDR3 runs 15 residues. Germline CDR1 and CDR2: MDHEN and SYDVKM. In DNA, the CDR3 is TGTGCCAGCAGGGTCGGGACAGGGGGCTTTCAGCCCCAGCATTTT. Protein product: CASRVGTGGFQPQHF.

The chain links TRBV5-1 to TRBJ1-3; D may be TRBD1 (5 bases). V gave up 2 bases and J gave up 0 bases, with 6 bases separating them. The CDR3 is 14 residues long. Germline V lookup: CDR1 SGHRS, CDR2 YFSETQ. Written as DNA, the CDR3 is TGCGCCAGCAGCTTTGACAGCTCTGGAAACACCATATATTTT. Translated: CASSFDSSGNTIYF.

The chain uses TRBV28 and TRBJ1-2, with 7 bases fitting TRBD1. Germline V gene data show CDR1 as MDHEN and CDR2 as SYDVKM. After removal of 6 bases from V and 0 bases from J, the junction contained 4 bases not matched to a gene. The CDR3 is 14 amino acids. The CDR3 DNA reads TGTGCCAGCAGAAACAGGGGAGCTAACTATGGCTACACCTTC. Protein product: CASRNRGANYGYTF.